The rows below give T cell receptor beta chains drawn from one sample of a study of graft-versus-host responses after intestinal transplantation. No antigen is known for these receptors. Only in-frame clones appear in the TCRdb table, and some are missing; sequencing was by immunoSEQ multiplex PCR. The sample lists over 100,000 clones, about 92% occurring once. This sample comprised unstimulated CD8+ T cells sorted from spleen or lymph node cells, obtained before transplant. The receptors were sampled from a human donor who was the organ donor for an intestinal transplant. CDR3s include the opening cysteine and the closing phenylalanine or tryptophan. The D gene is left open where the match is weak. The size field is filled for only some rows; it gives once, few, many or a size class.

D	V	size	J	DNA	CDR3
TRBD2	TRBV5-4	NA	TRBJ2-5	TGTGCCAGCAGCTTGGTGGGGGGGAGCGGGAGTGAAGAGACCCAGTACTTC	CASSLVGGSGSEETQYF
NA	TRBV6-1	NA	TRBJ2-7	TGTGCCAGCAGTGCGTCCGTCTCCGGAGCTTACGAGCAGTACTTC	CASSASVSGAYEQYF
NA	TRBV30	NA	TRBJ1-5	TGTGCCTGGAGTGAGGGGGTGGCTAGCAATCAGCCCCAGCATTTT	CAWSEGVASNQPQHF
NA	TRBV10-3	NA	TRBJ1-2	TGTGCCATCAGTGACAAAAACTATGGCTACACCTTC	CAISDKNYGYTF
NA	TRBV2	NA	TRBJ1-4	TGTGCCAGCAGGGGGGGGTCTAATGAAAAACTGTTTTTT	CASRGGSNEKLFF
TRBD2	TRBV4-1	NA	TRBJ2-1	TGCGCCAGCAGCCTGATCGCTAGCGGGTTAGATGAGCAGTTCTTC	CASSLIASGLDEQFF
NA	TRBV19	NA	TRBJ1-5	TGTGCCAGTAGTATAGATCACCCTGCGGAGACTCACAATCAGCCCCAGCATTTT	CASSIDHPAETHNQPQHF
TRBD2	TRBV14	NA	TRBJ2-7	TGTGCCAGCAGCCCACTAGCGGGAGCTACCTACGAGCAGTACTTC	CASSPLAGATYEQYF
NA	TRBV27	once	TRBJ2-3	TGTGCCAGCAGCCCGGACATTCAAGACCCCACAGATACGCAGTATTTT	CASSPDIQDPTDTQYF
TRBD1	TRBV9	NA	TRBJ2-5	TGTGCCAGCAGCGCCGGGACAGCTCCTGTACAAGAGACCCAGTACTTC	CASSAGTAPVQETQYF
NA	TRBV13	NA	TRBJ2-7	TGTGCCAGCAGCTTAGGAGGCTTCTACGAGCAGTACTTC	CASSLGGFYEQYF
NA	TRBV6-5	NA	TRBJ1-1	TGTGCCAGCAGTTACAGGACGGTGAACACTGAAGCTTTCTTT	CASSYRTVNTEAFF
TRBD1	TRBV13	NA	TRBJ1-2	TGTGCCAGCAGCTCCTGGACAGGGGAAAATGGCTACACCTTC	CASSSWTGENGYTF
NA	TRBV19	NA	TRBJ1-2	TGTGCCAGTAGTATAGACGACGGTTCAAACTATGGCTACACCTTC	CASSIDDGSNYGYTF
TRBD1	TRBV30	once	TRBJ2-7	TGTGCCTGGAGTCTCGGACAGGGTCGTACGGCTAGCTCCTACGAGCAGTACTTC	CAWSLGQGRTASSYEQYF
NA	TRBV28	NA	TRBJ2-7	TGTGCCAGCAGTTTTAAAGCCCCCAGGACCTACGAGCAGTACTTC	CASSFKAPRTYEQYF
NA	TRBV5-1	NA	TRBJ2-7	TGCGCCAGCAGCGACCCGCCGAGTGAGGGCAGGGGCTACGAGCAGTACTTC	CASSDPPSEGRGYEQYF
NA	TRBV28	few	TRBJ2-7	TGTGCCAGCAGTTTTCAGAGTTTCTACGAGCAGTACTTC	CASSFQSFYEQYF
TRBD2	TRBV4-1	NA	TRBJ2-1	TGCGCCAGCACCGCACTAGCGGGATCGATCAATGAGCAGTTCTTC	CASTALAGSINEQFF
NA	TRBV4-3	NA	TRBJ2-2	TGCGCCAGCAGCCAGGGGACCCGGACAGAATTCGCGAACACCGGGGAGCTGTTTTTT	CASSQGTRTEFANTGELFF
TRBD1	TRBV5-4	NA	TRBJ2-7	TGTGCCAGCACCCTGATGGGACAGGGGGCCACCTACGAGCAGTACTTC	CASTLMGQGATYEQYF
TRBD1	TRBV27	NA	TRBJ2-7	TGTGCCAGCAGGATACAGGGGAACTACGAGCAGTACTTC	CASRIQGNYEQYF
TRBD1	TRBV7-9	NA	TRBJ1-1	TGTGCCAGTCGACAGGGAGTCTTATCAGAAGCTTTCTTT	CASRQGVLSEAFF
NA	TRBV27	once	TRBJ2-7	TGTGCCAGCAGTTTAACGGTTTCCTACGAGCAGTACTTC	CASSLTVSYEQYF
NA	TRBV29-1	NA	TRBJ2-3	TGCAGCGTTGACCCACCCCCGGACTCGACCTACACAGATACGCAGTATTTT	CSVDPPPDSTYTDTQYF
NA	TRBV6-6	NA	TRBJ2-5	TGTGCCAGCAGTTACCCCCCGGGGCGAGGGGCGACCCAGTACTTC	CASSYPPGRGATQYF
TRBD2	TRBV7-8	NA	TRBJ2-1	TGTGCCAGCAGCTTAGTAGGACTAGCGGGGCCTACAGGGCAGTTCTTC	CASSLVGLAGPTGQFF
NA	TRBV7-9	NA	TRBJ1-2	TGTGCCAGCAGCTCAACAGGTGCGCGGACCTTC	CASSSTGARTF
NA	TRBV9	NA	TRBJ2-3	TGTGCCAGCAGCGCCCCGCCCTCCACAGATACGCAGTATTTT	CASSAPPSTDTQYF
TRBD2	TRBV4-1	NA	TRBJ2-1	TGCGCCAGCAGCGGCGGGCCACTAGCGGGAGGGCCTTTTTACAATGAGCAGTTCTTC	CASSGGPLAGGPFYNEQFF
NA	TRBV18	NA	TRBJ2-1	TGTGCCAGCTCACCACGGGGCAGGTTCTACAATGAGCAGTTCTTC	CASSPRGRFYNEQFF
NA	TRBV28	NA	TRBJ1-5	TGTGCCAGCAGTTTTTGGGATTTGCTCAATCAGCCCCAGCATTTT	CASSFWDLLNQPQHF
NA	TRBV19	NA	TRBJ1-2	TGTGCCAGTAGACCACTTTCGGACAGCTTCTATGGCTACACCTTC	CASRPLSDSFYGYTF
NA	TRBV19	NA	TRBJ1-2	TGTGCCAGTAGTATCGATGAGGTCCTTGGCTACACCTTC	CASSIDEVLGYTF
NA	TRBV4-1	once	TRBJ1-2	TGCGCCAGCAGCCCCGACCGGGCCCTAAGTCGTGGCTACACCTTC	CASSPDRALSRGYTF
TRBD2	TRBV5-1	NA	TRBJ2-7	TGCGCCAGCAGTCCCCGTGCTAGCGGGAGGGATGTTTTGTCCTACGAGCAGTACTTC	CASSPRASGRDVLSYEQYF
NA	TRBV19	NA	TRBJ1-2	TGTGCCAGTAGTACTGTGGGACACGGCTATGGCTACACCTTC	CASSTVGHGYGYTF
TRBD2	TRBV29-1	NA	TRBJ2-7	TGCAGCGCCGGGACTAGCGGGAGGCCTACCTACGAGCAGTACTTC	CSAGTSGRPTYEQYF
NA	TRBV4-2	NA	TRBJ2-1	TGTGCCAGCAGCCAAGCCCTAGCAGTTTACAATGAGCAGTTCTTC	CASSQALAVYNEQFF
NA	TRBV4-1	once	TRBJ2-3	TGCGCCAGCAGCCAAGGGACTCTTTCAGATACGCAGTATTTT	CASSQGTLSDTQYF
NA	TRBV6-6	few	TRBJ2-7	TGTGCCAGCAGTTACGGGTCGGCCAGAGGGGACGAGCAGTACTTC	CASSYGSARGDEQYF
NA	TRBV5-1	NA	TRBJ2-1	TGCGCCAGCAGCTTGATCGGAGGTCCGGGCTACAATGAGCAGTTCTTC	CASSLIGGPGYNEQFF
TRBD2	TRBV27	NA	TRBJ2-1	TGTGCCAGCAGTTTAGCGGGAGGGTGGGATGAGCAGTTCTTC	CASSLAGGWDEQFF
NA	TRBV4-1	NA	TRBJ1-4	TGCGCCAGCAGCCAAGATAGGACCTCTAATGAAAAACTGTTTTTT	CASSQDRTSNEKLFF
NA	TRBV7-9	NA	TRBJ2-1	TGTGCCAGCAGCAGTACAGGGTTAGGTGAGCAGTTCTTC	CASSSTGLGEQFF
NA	TRBV5-4	NA	TRBJ1-1	TGTGCCAGCAGCTTGGGGCGGACGAACACTGAAGCTTTCTTT	CASSLGRTNTEAFF
NA	TRBV10-3	NA	TRBJ2-4	TGTGCCATCAGTGAGTCCGTGGCAGGGGACGGCTTAAACATTCAGTACTTC	CAISESVAGDGLNIQYF
TRBD1	TRBV27	NA	TRBJ2-1	TGTGCCAGCAGTCCAGGGGGTAATGAGCAGTTCTTC	CASSPGGNEQFF
NA	TRBV25-1	NA	TRBJ1-2	TGTGCCAGCAGTGACTCAGGGCATGGCTACACCTTC	CASSDSGHGYTF
NA	TRBV10-3	NA	TRBJ2-7	TGTGCCATCAGTGAGTCATCGGGGTCCTACGAGCAGTACTTC	CAISESSGSYEQYF
TRBD2	TRBV19	once	TRBJ2-7	TGTGCCAGTACCGCCGGGACTAGCAGCTCCTACGAGCAGTACTTC	CASTAGTSSSYEQYF
NA	TRBV27	NA	TRBJ2-7	TGTGCCAGCTCACTCCGCCCACACTACGAGCAGTACTTC	CASSLRPHYEQYF
NA	TRBV5-6	NA	TRBJ1-2	TGTGCCAGCAGCGGAAGGTCAGGGGTGTACTATGGCTACACCTTC	CASSGRSGVYYGYTF
NA	TRBV27	NA	TRBJ1-2	TGTGCCAGCAGTTTACAAGGGGATGCCTATGGCTACACCTTC	CASSLQGDAYGYTF
NA	TRBV28	NA	TRBJ2-7	TGTGCCAGCAGTAGAACAGGGGAGGTGGATGCCTACGAGCAGTACTTC	CASSRTGEVDAYEQYF
NA	TRBV7-3	NA	TRBJ1-1	TGTGCCAGCAGCCTTCTAGGGGGGAACACTGAAGCTTTCTTT	CASSLLGGNTEAFF
NA	TRBV11-2	once	TRBJ2-1	TGTGCCAGCAGCTTGCGCATCAATGAGCAGTTCTTC	CASSLRINEQFF
NA	TRBV28	NA	TRBJ2-7	TGTGCCAGCAGTTCCCCACAGGGAGTTCCACAGTACTTC	CASSSPQGVPQYF
NA	TRBV14	NA	TRBJ1-1	TGTGCCAGCAGCCCTAACCTGGACGGACTGAACACTGAAGCTTTCTTT	CASSPNLDGLNTEAFF
NA	TRBV13	NA	TRBJ2-1	TGTGCCAGCAGCCGAGGGGGATCCTACAATGAGCAGTTCTTC	CASSRGGSYNEQFF